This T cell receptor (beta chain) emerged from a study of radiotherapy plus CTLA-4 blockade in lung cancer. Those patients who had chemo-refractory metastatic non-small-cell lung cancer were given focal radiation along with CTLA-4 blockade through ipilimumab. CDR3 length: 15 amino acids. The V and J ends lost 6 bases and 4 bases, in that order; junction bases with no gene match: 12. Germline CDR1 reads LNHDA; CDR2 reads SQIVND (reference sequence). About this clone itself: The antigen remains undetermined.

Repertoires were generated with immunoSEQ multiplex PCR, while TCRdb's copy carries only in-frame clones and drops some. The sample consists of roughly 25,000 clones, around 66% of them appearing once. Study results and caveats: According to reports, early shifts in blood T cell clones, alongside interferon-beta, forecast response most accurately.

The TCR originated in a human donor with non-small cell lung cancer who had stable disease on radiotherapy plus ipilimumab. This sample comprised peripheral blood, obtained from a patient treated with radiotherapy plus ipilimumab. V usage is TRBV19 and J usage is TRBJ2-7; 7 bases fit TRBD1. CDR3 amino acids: CASSSKGGAGYEQYF. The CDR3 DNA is TGTGCCAGTAGCAGCAAAGGGGGCGCCGGGTACGAGCAGTACTTC. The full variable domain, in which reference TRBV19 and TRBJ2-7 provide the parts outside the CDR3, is DGGITQSPKYLFRKEGQNVTLSCEQNLNHDAMYWYRQDPGQGLRLIYYSQIVNDFQKGDIAEGYSVSREKKESFPLTVTSAQKNPTAFYLCASSSKGGAGYEQYFGPGTRLTVT.